This T cell receptor (beta chain) stems from a study of cytomegalovirus exposure and HLA in healthy donors. Study-level background: For the roughly 400 genotyped donors, 81% fell within the Caucasian-associated ancestry cluster. Study results and caveats: Rarity characterized most TCR sequences, yet some public TCRs appeared in many donors. Sequencing likely generated an artifact that appeared as a cluster of highly shared sequence variants.

PCR involved 60 Vbeta and 13 Jbeta primers. Sequenced by immunoSEQ multiplex PCR; TCRdb stores in-frame clones only, minus some. The sample lists about 120,000 clones, roughly 82% seen once, with roughly 5.8% in the top ten. This CDR3 has 18 residues. The germline V gene has CDR1 SGHTS and CDR2 YDEGEE. The V segment lost 2 bases and the J segment 0 bases; nucleotides outside the gene matches: 5. A remark on this clone: Its antigen remains unknown.

V and J are TRBV5-8 and TRBJ2-2; 12 nucleotides match TRBD2. The receptor's source is a young man in good health and CMV-seropositive. The source material was PBMCs. The CDR3 DNA reads TGTGCCAGCAGCTTTCGGCTAGCGGGAGGGCCGAACACCGGGGAGCTGTTTTTT. Translated, it gives CASSFRLAGGPNTGELFF.